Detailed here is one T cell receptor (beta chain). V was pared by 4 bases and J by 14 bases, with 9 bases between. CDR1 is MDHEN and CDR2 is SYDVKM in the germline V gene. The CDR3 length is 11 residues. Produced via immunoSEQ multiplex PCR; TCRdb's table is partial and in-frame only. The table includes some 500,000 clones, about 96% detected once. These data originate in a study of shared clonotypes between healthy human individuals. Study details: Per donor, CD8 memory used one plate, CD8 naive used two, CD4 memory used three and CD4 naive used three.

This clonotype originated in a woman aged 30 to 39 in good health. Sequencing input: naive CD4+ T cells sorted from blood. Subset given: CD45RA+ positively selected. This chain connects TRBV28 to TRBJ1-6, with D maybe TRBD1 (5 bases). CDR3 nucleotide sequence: TGTGCCAGCAGTTCGCAGGGATCCCTCCACTTT. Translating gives CASSSQGSLHF. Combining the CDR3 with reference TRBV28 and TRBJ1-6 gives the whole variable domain DVKVTQSSRYLVKRTGEKVFLECVQDMDHENMFWYRQDPGLGLRLIYFSYDVKMKEKGDIPEGYSVSREKKERFSLILESASTNQTSMYLCASSSQGSLHFGNGTRLTVT.